One and the same sample provided the 26 T cell receptor beta chains below, sequenced in a study of shared clonotypes between healthy human individuals. The assay was immunoSEQ multiplex PCR, and TCRdb's table has in-frame clones only and misses some. Of 550,000 to 850,000 clones in the sample, around 67% were seen once. Sequencing used memory CD4+ T cells sorted from blood. The subset here: CD45RA-negative fraction. The receptors shown here come from a woman aged 25 to 39 in good health.

The chain links TRBV28 to TRBJ2-5; possibly TRBD1 for D (5 bases). The length of the CDR3 is 13 residues. Between the trimmed V and J ends, which lost 5 bases and 3 bases, there was a span of 10 bases. Germline CDR1 is MDHEN and CDR2 is SYDVKM. Written as DNA, the CDR3 is TGTGCCAGCAGTAAACAGGTTAAAGAGACCCAGTACTTC. It is translated as CASSKQVKETQYF. The full variable domain, its missing parts supplied by reference TRBV28 and TRBJ2-5, is DVKVTQSSRYLVKRTGEKVFLECVQDMDHENMFWYRQDPGLGLRLIYFSYDVKMKEKGDIPEGYSVSREKKERFSLILESASTNQTSMYLCASSKQVKETQYFGPGTRLLVL.

The count of this clone is one. V and J are TRBV19 and TRBJ2-3; 14 bases align to TRBD2. The trim removed 5 bases at V and 5 bases at J, leaving 3 bases unmatched. The CDR3 sequence is 15 residues long. Per the germline V gene, CDR1 is LNHDA and CDR2 is SQIVND (reference sequence). The CDR3 DNA is TGTGCCAGTAGTGGGGGACTAGCGGGAGTAGATACGCAGTATTTT. Its translation: CASSGGLAGVDTQYF.

The chain carries TRBV13 and TRBJ2-1; 9 nucleotides align to TRBD2. The CDR3 loop spans 15 amino acids. In germline, CDR1 is PRHDT, CDR2 FYEKMQ (reference sequence). Germline trimming cut 3 bases from V and 5 bases from J; bases unmatched to any gene: 5. CDR3 sequence: CASSLTSGYHNEQFF. The CDR3 nucleotides read TGTGCCAGCAGCTTGACTAGCGGTTACCACAATGAGCAGTTCTTC.

This rearrangement joins TRBV28 to TRBJ2-5; D is unclear. Germline V gene data show CDR1 as MDHEN and CDR2 as SYDVKM. The CDR3 has 14 residues. Trimming left V 5 bases short and J 3 bases short, with 13 bases between. The CDR3 loop is CASSPTWGKETQYF. The CDR3 coding sequence is TGTGCCAGCAGTCCCACTTGGGGAAAAGAGACCCAGTACTTC.

This clone was recorded once. The V call is TRBV5-1, the J call TRBJ2-3, with no clear D. V shed 2 bases and J shed 2 bases, with 9 bases lying between them. This CDR3 is built from 14 residues. Germline V gives CDR1 SGHRS, CDR2 YFSETQ. The CDR3 nucleotides read TGCGCCAGCAGCTTCAATGGAGTCACAGATACGCAGTATTTT. Residues: CASSFNGVTDTQYF.

This sequence joins TRBV6-1 and TRBJ2-7; tentatively, D is TRBD1 (5 bases). The CDR3 is 12 residues long. Trimming took off 6 bases at V and 4 bases at J, with 10 bases between the two ends. The germline V gene encodes CDR1 MNHNS and CDR2 SASEGT. This CDR3 reads CASSLDSYEQYF. The CDR3, as DNA: TGTGCCAGCAGCCTAGACAGTTACGAGCAGTACTTC.

V and J are TRBV19 and TRBJ1-1, with TRBD1 as a possible D gene (5 bases). Germline values: CDR1 LNHDA, CDR2 SQIVND (reference sequence). Trimming cost V 7 bases and J 4 bases, with 10 bases left between them. The CDR3 sequence is 12 residues long. CDR3 DNA sequence: TGTGCCAGTACGGCCAGGGTCACTGAAGCTTTCTTT. It yields the protein CASTARVTEAFF.

The CDR3 is CAISWAGNENYGYTF. CDR3 in DNA: TGTGCCATCAGTTGGGCGGGGAATGAGAACTATGGCTACACCTTC. This chain links TRBV10-3 with TRBJ1-2; D not certain. The CDR3 sequence is 15 residues long. V lost 5 bases and J lost 2, with 15 bases in between. The germline V gene encodes CDR1 ENHRY and CDR2 SYGVKD.

The CDR3 spells CATWTRSYEQYF. Written as DNA, the CDR3 is TGTGCCACCTGGACTCGCTCCTACGAGCAGTACTTC. This rearrangement joins TRBV27 to TRBJ2-7; D possibly corresponds to TRBD2 (5 bases). Trimming cost V 10 bases and J 0 bases, with 10 bases left between them. The CDR3 consists of 12 residues. In germline, CDR1 is MNHEY, CDR2 SMNVEV (reference sequence).

The chain couples TRBV5-4 to TRBJ2-1, with 7 nucleotides matching TRBD1. V dropped 0 bases and J dropped 5; count of bases not matched to a gene: 2. Germline-derived CDR1 and CDR2 are SGHNT and YYREEE (reference sequence). The CDR3 spans 14 residues. CDR3 loop: CASSLAGTDNEQFF. CDR3 bases: TGTGCCAGCAGCTTGGCCGGGACAGACAATGAGCAGTTCTTC.

The CDR3 reads CASSLERRTGNTIYF. The CDR3 DNA is TGTGCCAGCAGCTTGGAAAGGAGGACAGGAAACACCATATATTTT. The chain has TRBV5-6 and TRBJ1-3, with a weak D call TRBD1 (5 bases). The germline V and J ends were trimmed by 0 bases and 4 bases, with 11 bases remaining between them. The V gene's germline CDR1 is SGHDT and CDR2 YYEEEE. The CDR3 extends over 15 amino acids.

The V and J genes are TRBV7-2 and TRBJ2-1; TRBD1 agrees at 7 bases. The CDR3 has 14 residues. Germline lookup yields CDR1 SGHTA and CDR2 FQGNSA. V was clipped by 5 bases and J by 1 base; unmatched bases: 2. This CDR3 is CASSQGQSYNEQFF. The CDR3 DNA reads as TGTGCCAGCAGCCAGGGACAGTCCTACAATGAGCAGTTCTTC.

The rearrangement joins TRBV5-6 to TRBJ1-2; TRBD1 might be the D (6 bases). The germline CDR1 and CDR2 sequences are SGHDT and YYEEEE. V was shortened by 0 bases and J by 3 bases, with 9 bases between the two germline ends. CDR3 size: 14 residues. CDR3 DNA sequence: TGTGCCAGCAGCTTGGTACAGGGTGACTATGGCTACACCTTC. It yields the protein CASSLVQGDYGYTF.

This clone is a singleton in its sample. The rearrangement joins TRBV6-6 to TRBJ1-2; no clear D. The CDR3 is 14 residues long. V was clipped by 0 bases and J by 8 bases, with 13 bases between them. Germline V gene lookup returns CDR1 MNHNY and CDR2 SVGAGI (reference sequence). The CDR3 here is CASSYSAGLEGYTF. The CDR3 DNA reads TGTGCCAGCAGTTACTCGGCGGGCCTGGAGGGCTACACCTTC.

This clone was counted once. V and J are TRBV15 and TRBJ1-2; possible D gene TRBD1, 5 bases. The CDR3 loop spans 17 amino acids. V lost 0 bases, J lost 4 bases, and 18 bases lay in between. Germline-derived CDR1 and CDR2 are LNHNV and YYDKDF (reference sequence). For the CDR3, the DNA is TGTGCCACCAGCAGAGATTTGACTTTTACCGGGGGCTATGGCTACACCTTC. This encodes CATSRDLTFTGGYGYTF.

This clone came up a few times. The sample has other DNA sequences that encode this CDR3 too. The chain uses TRBV10-3 and TRBJ1-5, with unresolved D. CDR1 is ENHRY, CDR2 SYGVKD, per germline. Trimming removed 0 bases from V and 1 base from J, with 1 base in between. The CDR3 runs 13 residues. DNA of the CDR3: TGTGCCATCAGTGAGTCCAGCAATCAGCCCCAGCATTTT. This codes for CAISESSNQPQHF.

The chain couples TRBV27 to TRBJ1-4; D ambiguous. The CDR3 runs 11 residues. Germline V gene lookup returns CDR1 MNHEY and CDR2 SMNVEV (reference sequence). The V end was cut by 6 bases, the J end by 3 bases, with 2 bases between. The DNA for the CDR3 is TGTGCCAGCAGGTCTAATGAAAAACTGTTTTTT. Its translation is CASRSNEKLFF.

The chain carries TRBV5-1 and TRBJ2-3, with D unclear. The CDR3 has 14 residues. CDR1 SGHRS and CDR2 YFSETQ come from the germline V gene. V was shortened by 0 bases and J by 5 bases, with 10 bases between the two germline ends. The CDR3 DNA sequence: TGCGCCAGCAGCTTGGGGACGCAGGAAGATACGCAGTATTTT. This codes for CASSLGTQEDTQYF.

The J gene is TRBJ2-7, the V gene TRBV7-6; 7 bases fit TRBD2. The CDR3 runs 14 residues. Germline CDR1 SGHVS, CDR2 FNYEAQ. Trimming removed 5 bases from V and 0 bases from J; junction bases left unmatched: 4. This chain's CDR3 is CASSLRGGSYEQYF. CDR3 nucleotide sequence: TGTGCCAGCAGCCTACGCGGGGGCTCCTACGAGCAGTACTTC.

V and J are TRBV9 and TRBJ2-1; tentatively, D is TRBD2 (5 bases). The germline CDR1 and CDR2 sequences are SGDLS and YYNGEE. Trimming removed 3 bases from V and 6 bases from J, with 13 bases in between. The CDR3 has 14 residues. The CDR3 loop reads CASSAHSEFNEQFF. The CDR3, as DNA: TGTGCCAGCAGCGCACATAGCGAGTTCAATGAGCAGTTCTTC.

This rearrangement joins TRBV28 to TRBJ2-2, with D maybe TRBD1 (5 bases). The CDR3 covers 16 residues. V lost 2 bases and J lost 0, with 10 bases in between. Per germline, CDR1 MDHEN and CDR2 SYDVKM. The CDR3 protein is CASSLAFRANTGELFF. The CDR3 coding sequence is TGTGCCAGCAGTTTAGCCTTCAGGGCGAACACCGGGGAGCTGTTTTTT.

This clone was found a few times. The rearrangement uses TRBV27 and TRBJ2-7, with 10 bases matching TRBD2. CDR1 MNHEY and CDR2 SMNVEV come from the germline V gene (reference sequence). Unmatched junction bases numbered 6, after V lost 5 bases and J lost 2 bases. This CDR3 spans 15 amino acids. CDR3 loop: CASSLIAGGAYEQYF. The CDR3 DNA follows: TGTGCCAGCAGTCTGATAGCGGGAGGAGCCTACGAGCAGTACTTC.

This rearrangement joins TRBV18 to TRBJ1-2; TRBD1 might be the D (6 bases). CDR1 KGHSH and CDR2 LQKENI come from the germline V gene. The CDR3 loop spans 15 amino acids. Trimming shortened V by 4 bases and J by 0 bases, and 12 bases separated the two germline ends. The CDR3 bases are TGTGCCAGCTCACGCACCGGGACAACTAACTATGGCTACACCTTC. Its protein product is CASSRTGTTNYGYTF.

This sequence joins TRBV19 and TRBJ2-2; 7 bases are shared with TRBD1. The CDR3 runs 14 residues. From germline, CDR1 is LNHDA and CDR2 SQIVND (reference sequence). Germline trimming cut 5 bases from V and 5 bases from J; bases unmatched to any gene: 5. CDR3 DNA: TGTGCCAGTAGTGGAAGACAGGGTACCGGGGAGCTGTTTTTT. This codes for CASSGRQGTGELFF.

The V and J genes are TRBV28 and TRBJ2-2; unclear D gene. Germline loops: CDR1 MDHEN, CDR2 SYDVKM. The CDR3 is 14 amino acids. Trimming took 5 bases from V and 8 from J, leaving 15 bases between them. CDR3 sequence: CASSPHPAPGELFF. The CDR3 DNA follows: TGTGCCAGCAGTCCTCACCCGGCACCTGGGGAGCTGTTTTTT.

The chain couples TRBV28 to TRBJ2-1; 9 bases agree with TRBD2. The CDR3 has 15 amino acids. The trim removed 4 bases at V and 13 bases at J, leaving 14 bases unmatched. CDR1 is MDHEN and CDR2 is SYDVKM in the germline V gene. The CDR3 nucleotides are TGTGCCAGCAGTTCGTCAGCGGGAGGTGTTACTCCACAGTTCTTC. This encodes CASSSSAGGVTPQFF.